This TCR beta chain was observed in a study of OX40 agonist ivuxolimab in advanced cancers. From germline, CDR1 is MNHEY and CDR2 SVGAGI. The CDR3 length is 13 residues. V lost 5 bases to trimming and J lost 7 bases; unmatched junction nucleotides: 5. The data were produced by immunoSEQ multiplex PCR, yet TCRdb's version contains in-frame clones alone and is incomplete. This sample has tens of thousands of clones; about nine tenths occur once, and the top ten carry about 0.31%. The sample consisted of CD4+ or CD8+ T cells sorted from blood, taken in a trial of the OX40 agonist ivuxolimab. The clonotype originates from an adult with an advanced solid tumor such as melanoma, head and neck, liver or kidney cancer. The J gene is TRBJ1-5, the V gene TRBV6-5; 7 bases line up with TRBD1. For the CDR3, the DNA is TGTGCCAGCAGTAACAACAGGGGACAGCCCCAGCATTTT. It specifies CASSNNRGQPQHF.